The 23 T cell receptor beta chains given below trace back to one sample, sequenced in a study of CD8 T cells in ankylosing spondylitis. For these receptors, no antigen is known. Study findings and constraints: Among TCR beta sequences, a motif of under ten highly homologous variants appeared characteristic of ankylosing spondylitis blood.

MiXCR, applied by TCRdb to the 5' RACE reads, yields one record per CDR3 protein. The profile shows 250,000 to 350,000 distinct CDR3 sequences, roughly 8% of them singletons. The sequencing sample was made of blood, either unsorted or a sorted T cell fraction (not recorded which). These receptors were obtained from a male donor with ankylosing spondylitis.

The sample holds a few counts of this clonotype. This chain links TRBV14 with TRBJ2-7, with no clear D. The CDR3 contains 13 residues. V lost 6 bases and J lost 2, with 11 bases in between. The V gene's germline CDR1 is SGHDN and CDR2 FVKESK. The CDR3 loop is CASRQTATYEQYF. CDR3 nucleotides: TGTGCCAGCAGGCAAACAGCTACCTACGAGCAGTACTTC.

This chain connects TRBV28 to TRBJ2-3; 7 nucleotides match TRBD2. In germline, CDR1 is MDHEN, CDR2 SYDVKM. Trimming at V came to 7 bases and at J to 4 bases, leaving 8 bases not matched to a gene. This CDR3 is built from 14 residues. This CDR3 reads CASISGRESDTQYF. The CDR3 bases are TGTGCCAGCATAAGCGGGCGGGAGTCAGATACGCAGTATTTT.

This clonotype was found many times. This chain uses TRBV7-9 with TRBJ2-1; 12 bases map to TRBD2. This CDR3 comprises 17 residues. V shed 5 bases, J shed 3 bases, and the junction held 8 bases outside the gene matches. Germline CDR1 SEHNR, CDR2 FQNEAQ (reference sequence). The CDR3 DNA reads as TGTGCCAGCAGCCTTCCGACTAGCGGGAGTTTCTACAATGAGCAGTTCTTC. This sequence encodes CASSLPTSGSFYNEQFF.

This clonotype was counted many times. The CDR3 protein is CASSTALGELFF. The DNA of the CDR3 is TGTGCCAGCAGCACCGCCCTCGGGGAGCTGTTTTTT. The rearrangement uses TRBV7-9 and TRBJ2-2; D gene uncertain. Germline CDR1 and CDR2: SEHNR and FQNEAQ (reference sequence). Between the trimmed V and J ends, which lost 5 bases and 7 bases, there was a span of 8 bases. This CDR3 is 12 amino acids long.

In its sample, this clonotype was seen a few times. V is TRBV4-3 and J is TRBJ2-5; 14 bases are a match to TRBD2. The V segment lost 1 base and the J segment 2 bases; nucleotides outside the gene matches: 3. CDR1 and CDR2 from the germline V gene are LGHNA and YSLEER. The CDR3 length is 17 residues. The CDR3 protein is CASSQGLAGGRQETQYF. DNA of the CDR3: TGCGCCAGCAGCCAAGGACTAGCGGGAGGGAGACAAGAGACCCAGTACTTC.

The chain couples TRBV6-2 or TRBV6-3 to TRBJ1-1; D is perhaps TRBD1 (5 bases). V lost 0 bases to trimming and J lost 1 base, with 9 bases between them. Germline-derived CDR1 and CDR2 are MNHEY and SVGEGT. This CDR3 has 15 amino acids. This CDR3 reads CASSYSDKGNTEAFF. The CDR3 DNA reads as TGTGCCAGCAGTTACTCGGACAAGGGGAACACTGAAGCTTTCTTT.

This clonotype was observed many times. The chain recombines TRBV6-1 with TRBJ2-7; D uncertain. V was trimmed by 1 base and J by 4 bases, leaving 11 bases between them. Per the germline V gene, CDR1 is MNHNS and CDR2 is SASEGT. The CDR3 length is 14 residues. CDR3 sequence reads: CASSEVARGYEQYF. The CDR3 DNA follows: TGTGCCAGCAGTGAAGTCGCGCGTGGTTACGAGCAGTACTTC.

The CDR3 coding sequence is TGTGCCAGCAGCTCCCGTAGGGTCATGAACACTGAAGCTTTCTTT. Translating gives CASSSRRVMNTEAFF. This sequence joins TRBV7-2 and TRBJ1-1; D uncertain. Trimming took off 4 bases at V and 0 bases at J, with 12 bases between the two ends. Looked up from germline, CDR1 is SGHTA and CDR2 is FQGNSA. The CDR3 extends over 15 amino acids.

CDR3 protein: CASRAGTSGYEQYF. DNA for the CDR3: TGTGCCAGCAGGGCTGGGACGTCAGGCTACGAGCAGTACTTC. The J gene is TRBJ2-7, the V gene TRBV12-3 or TRBV12-4, with D perhaps being TRBD1 or TRBD2 (5 bases each). The germline V and J ends were trimmed by 6 bases and 3 bases, with 15 bases remaining between them. The CDR3 loop spans 14 amino acids.

This clonotype occurred a few times. This rearrangement joins TRBV28 to TRBJ2-5; 10 bases align to TRBD2. Germline assignment: CDR1 MDHEN and CDR2 SYDVKM. V lost 3 bases, J lost 0 bases, and 4 bases stayed unmatched. The CDR3 has 16 amino acids. In nucleotides, the CDR3 is TGTGCCAGCAGTTTTAGACTAGCGGGCTACCAAGAGACCCAGTACTTC. Protein sequence: CASSFRLAGYQETQYF.

This clonotype has more than one count but fewer than ten. This chain connects TRBV25-1 to TRBJ2-5; 7 bases are a match to TRBD2. V was clipped by 4 bases and J by 1 base; unmatched bases: 3. Germline assignment: CDR1 MGHDK and CDR2 SYGVNS. The CDR3 spans 14 residues. DNA of the CDR3: TGTGCCAGCAGTGCCCTAGCGGTCCAAGAGACCCAGTACTTC. Translated: CASSALAVQETQYF.

The rearrangement uses TRBV5-5 and TRBJ1-1; D perhaps matches TRBD1 (6 bases). Trimming stripped 0 bases from V and 10 bases from J, with 16 bases between. The CDR3 is 14 amino acids. Germline assignment: CDR1 SGHKS and CDR2 YYEKEE (reference sequence). CDR3 sequence reads: CASSLVGGRGVAFF. Here the CDR3 DNA reads TGTGCCAGCAGCTTGGTCGGCGGTAGGGGGGTAGCTTTCTTT.

This clonotype was picked up many times. This rearrangement joins TRBV28 to TRBJ2-2, with D tentatively TRBD1 (5 bases). CDR1 MDHEN and CDR2 SYDVKM come from the germline V gene. The V gene lost 7 bases and the J gene lost 4 bases, with 13 bases spanning the gap. The CDR3 is 14 amino acids. CDR3 in amino acids: CASTMTASTGELFF. For the CDR3, the DNA is TGTGCCAGCACAATGACAGCGAGCACCGGGGAGCTGTTTTTT. Combining the CDR3 with reference TRBV28 and TRBJ2-2 gives the whole variable domain DVKVTQSSRYLVKRTGEKVFLECVQDMDHENMFWYRQDPGLGLRLIYFSYDVKMKEKGDIPEGYSVSREKKERFSLILESASTNQTSMYLCASTMTASTGELFFGEGSRLTVL.

This clonotype was recorded a few times. V gene TRBV7-8 combines with J gene TRBJ2-2, with 8 bases fitting TRBD2. Germline assignment: CDR1 SGHVS and CDR2 FQNEAQ. The CDR3 runs 17 residues. The junction had 9 bases not matched to a gene; V was cut back by 3 bases and J by 3 bases. CDR3 sequence (DNA): TGTGCCAGCAGCTTCAGGGTAGCGGGATATCACACCGGGGAGCTGTTTTTT. Its protein product is CASSFRVAGYHTGELFF.

This clonotype was found many times. This rearrangement joins TRBV5-1 to TRBJ2-7, with D possibly being TRBD1 (5 bases). V lost 0 bases and J 0 bases, leaving 19 bases between the germline ends. The CDR3 has 18 residues. Germline V gives CDR1 SGHRS, CDR2 YFSETQ. CDR3 nucleotide sequence: TGCGCCAGCAGCTTGGACCTTTCGGGTCACAGGATCTCCTACGAGCAGTACTTC. Translated: CASSLDLSGHRISYEQYF.

This sequence joins TRBV27 and TRBJ2-7; 9 bases are a match to TRBD2. Germline-derived CDR1 and CDR2 are MNHEY and SMNVEV (reference sequence). The ends lost 5 bases at V and 6 bases at J; junction bases unmatched: 11. The CDR3 spans 15 residues. The CDR3 sequence is CASSVPGLAQTEQYF. The CDR3 nucleotides read TGTGCCAGCAGTGTACCGGGACTAGCCCAGACCGAGCAGTACTTC.

This clonotype was detected ten times or more. The chain joins TRBV29-1 to TRBJ2-7, with TRBD2 identical over 7 bases. This CDR3 is 12 amino acids long. Germline CDR1 SQVTM, CDR2 ANQGSEA. Losses at the gene ends were 6 bases for V and 0 bases for J; bases not matched to a gene: 2. This chain's CDR3 is CSVSGNSYEQYF. The CDR3 DNA is TGCAGCGTAAGCGGGAACTCCTACGAGCAGTACTTC.

In this sample, this clonotype turned up many times. The chain recombines TRBV12-3 or TRBV12-4 with TRBJ2-7; possibly TRBD1 for D (6 bases). CDR3 size: 13 residues. The ends were cut back, 5 bases at V and 1 base at J, with 9 bases in the middle. The CDR3, as DNA: TGTGCCAGCAGTCCAGGGGAATCCTACGAGCAGTACTTC. Translation: CASSPGESYEQYF.

In this sample, this clonotype turned up a few times. The chain carries TRBV4-2 and TRBJ2-7; either TRBD1 or TRBD2 may supply D (5 bases each). V was clipped by 3 bases and J by 3 bases, with 15 bases between them. The CDR3 totals 15 residues. In germline, CDR1 is LGHNA, CDR2 YNFKEQ. The CDR3 protein is CASSQETRDLYEQYF. As DNA, the CDR3 is TGTGCCAGCAGCCAGGAAACCCGGGACCTCTACGAGCAGTACTTC.

In this sample, this clonotype turned up many times. The chain is built from TRBV7-2 and TRBJ2-1; 9 bases fit TRBD2. From germline, CDR1 is SGHTA and CDR2 FQGNSA. V was clipped by 1 base and J by 14 bases; unmatched bases: 12. This CDR3 is built from 15 residues. CDR3 in amino acids: CASSLGLAGYPREFF. The CDR3 DNA reads TGTGCCAGCAGCTTAGGGCTAGCGGGATATCCTCGTGAGTTCTTC. Variable domain in full (rest from reference TRBV7-2 and TRBJ2-1): GAGVSQSPSNKVTEKGKDVELRCDPISGHTALYWYRQSLGQGLEFLIYFQGNSAPDKSGLPSDRFSAERTGGSVSTLTIQRTQQEDSAVYLCASSLGLAGYPREFFGPGTRLTVL.

This clonotype has just a few counts. The CDR3 reads CASSSQGPGLAANEQFF. CDR3 coding DNA: TGTGCCAGCAGCTCCCAAGGCCCGGGACTAGCGGCCAATGAGCAGTTCTTC. The chain is built from TRBV7-3 and TRBJ2-1, with 11 bases lining up with TRBD2. The germline V gene has CDR1 SGHTA and CDR2 FQGTGA. With V trimmed by 4 bases and J by 6 bases, 11 bases remained unmatched. The CDR3 length is 17 residues.

This sequence joins TRBV20-1 and TRBJ2-5; D call uncertain. Germline V gene data show CDR1 as DFQATT and CDR2 as SNEGSKA (reference sequence). The length of the CDR3 is 12 residues. Trimming cost V 5 bases and J 3 bases, with 10 bases left between them. CDR3 DNA: TGCAGTGCTGTATTGGCGGAAGAGACCCAGTACTTC. Amino acids: CSAVLAEETQYF.

This chain joins TRBV18 and TRBJ2-4; D perhaps matches TRBD1 (7 bases). The CDR3 contains 20 residues. Looked up from germline, CDR1 is KGHSH and CDR2 is LQKENI. V lost 2 bases to trimming and J lost 0 bases, with 23 bases between them. In DNA, the CDR3 is TGTGCCAGCTCACCATCGGGACTCGACAGGGCCAGGGGAGCCAAAAACATTCAGTACTTC. Protein: CASSPSGLDRARGAKNIQYF.